This T cell receptor (beta chain) was identified in a study of blood T cell repertoires in COVID-19 (dated by TCRdb to the early 2020s). Context from the whole study: The collaborator samples originated in the United States, Italy and Spain and spanned the acute and convalescent phases of COVID-19. The prospective study material was composed of cDNA or gDNA derived from T cells, B-cell-depleted T cells, or PBMCs. The repertoires were released in a freely available public database intended as a resource for research on the immune response to SARS-CoV-2. The samples were drawn from two sources: the first 160 participants of the ongoing ImmuneRACE study, and approximately 1,300 subjects contributed by 6 global collaborators. Where available, HLA class I and class II types were taken from metadata supplied by the sample provider and were not determined by assay-based typing. Subjects who had been exposed to COVID-19, were actively infected with it, or had recovered from it provided the deeply sampled blood TCRbeta repertoires that made up the dataset. Sample metadata almost always included a de-identified subject ID, COVID-19 status, age in years and sex.

Its CDR3 holds 13 amino acids, cysteine through phenylalanine. Left in the record is the CDR3 DNA by itself, 39 bases read in frame from the first base. V trim: 6 bases; J trim: 3 bases; unmatched bases: 1. CDR1 WSHSY and CDR2 SAAADI were looked up in the germline V gene. TCRbeta CDR3 regions were amplified from genomic DNA by means of the immunoSEQ Assay, a bias-controlled multiplex PCR. The study's own analysis went as follows. Nucleated cell counts per sample were estimated from amplification of reference gene primers within the assay. To quantify the absolute abundance of each unique TCRbeta CDR3 rearrangement, sequence reads were collapsed and filtered. For each sample, productive Simpson clonality was calculated as the square root of Simpson's diversity index over productive rearrangements. TCRdb obtained this table from immuneACCESS and retained in-frame rearrangements with V and J assigned. These tables miss some clones; where compared with another copy, unresolved V genes account for less than half of the shortfall, and the remainder is unexplained. The V and J calls and clone size were taken over from that table, and D and trimming were inferred from the DNA. Recorded for this sample are approximately 250,000 clones; less than 85% of them occurred a single time. About 4.5% of the sample goes to the ten largest clones.

Study-wide conclusions, independent of this receptor: The amount of clinical and demographic metadata varied by source and participant and was provided uncurated.

A second Seattle source provided samples from volunteer blood donors who had recovered from COVID-19. Collaborating institutions collected whole blood in K2EDTA tubes following their own protocols. For TCRbeta analysis, collaborators shipped samples as frozen whole blood, isolated PBMCs, or DNA extracted from either of those sample types. A word on this clone: Its antigen is unknown. Base-call qualities are not available, and no considerably larger clone is one nucleotide away.

The chain joins TRBV10-2 to TRBJ2-1, and TRBD1 matches 8 of the central bases. The sequencing input was peripheral blood. The clonotype was recovered from a man between 60 and 70 years old who had recovered from COVID-19. The DNA sequence reads TGCGCCAGCAGCGGACAGGGCTACAATGAGCAGTTCTTC. This sequence encodes CASSGQGYNEQFF.